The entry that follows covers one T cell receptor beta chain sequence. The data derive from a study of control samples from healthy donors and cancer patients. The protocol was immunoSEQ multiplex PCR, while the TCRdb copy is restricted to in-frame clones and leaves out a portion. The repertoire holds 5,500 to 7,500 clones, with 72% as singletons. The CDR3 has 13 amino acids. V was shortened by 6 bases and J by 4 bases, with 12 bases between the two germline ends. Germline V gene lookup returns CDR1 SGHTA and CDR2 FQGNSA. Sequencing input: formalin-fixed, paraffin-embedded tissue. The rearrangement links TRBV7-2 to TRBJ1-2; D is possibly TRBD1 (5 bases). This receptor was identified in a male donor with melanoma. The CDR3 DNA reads TGTGCCAGCAGTTCCGACAGACGCTATGGCTACACCTTC. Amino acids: CASSSDRRYGYTF.